This TCR beta chain was captured by sequencing in a study of cytomegalovirus exposure and HLA in healthy donors. In regard to this clone: What it binds is not known.

Regarding the study as a whole: Sequences of the TCR beta chain were said to predict the HLA-A and HLA-B alleles of most subjects accurately. Fewer N-insertions (relative to the approximately 670-donor mean) were reportedly seen in an Asian-associated ancestry cluster in a later analysis. Within an earlier analysis, most TCR beta V segments proved productive either about 90% or about 30% of the time.

Primers for the PCR totalled 60 Vbeta and 13 Jbeta. Sequencing used immunoSEQ multiplex PCR; TCRdb keeps in-frame clones, though not all of them. The sample yields 90,000 to 120,000 clones, approximately 79% seen once. The sequenced sample was PBMCs. The receptor comes from a woman between 35 and 50 years old in good health and CMV-seropositive.

CDR3 sequence (DNA): TGTGCCAGCAGCTTCAGGGCGGGGAGCAATCAGCCCCAGCATTTT. It yields the protein CASSFRAGSNQPQHF. The V gene is TRBV6-5, the J gene TRBJ1-5; tentatively, D is TRBD1 (5 bases). The V gene's germline CDR1 is MNHEY and CDR2 SVGAGI. The ends were cut back, 6 bases at V and 1 base at J, with 13 bases in the middle. The CDR3 is made up of 15 amino acids.